This T cell receptor (beta chain) was identified in a study of neurological immune-mediated disorders (dated by TCRdb to the late 2010s). Some background on the complete study: Among the 34 multiple sclerosis patients, relapsing-remitting MS accounted for 31 and secondary progressive MS accounted for 3. Peripheral blood TCR-beta repertoires from HTLV-I-associated myelopathy (HAM/TSP) patients, multiple sclerosis patients and healthy controls were compared by UMI-based sequencing. Alongside PBMC samples, the set of some 98 TCR-beta libraries contained longitudinal samples, technical triplicates, and paired CD4+ and CD8+ T-cell subsets that had been sorted. The cohort included about 70 subjects: about 15 with HAM/TSP, some 35 with multiple sclerosis, and approximately 20 healthy controls.

Study-level results and caveats: TCR clonal expansion was highest in HAM/TSP patients and lowest in MS patients, with MS patients falling below even healthy controls. Phylogenetic analysis grouped repertoires from 18 of 34 MS patients into a cluster of related CDR3 sequences, suggesting a possible repertoire-level signature. The MS cluster showed no association with clinical or MRI features, and the authors stated that larger cohorts are needed. No identical CDR3 amino acid sequences were found to be shared among expanded clones across subjects, suggesting that TCR-beta repertoires were private in all groups.

To synthesize cDNA, template-switch 5'RACE was performed with a primer carrying a 10-nucleotide random unique molecular identifier so that each TCR transcript was tagged. Each sequencing run produced over 190 million TCR-beta sequences covering 15-18 subjects. Total RNA was extracted with the RNeasy kit. The KAPA Real-time Library Amplification kit was used to amplify TCR-beta VDJ regions with primers targeting the TCR constant region and the 5'RACE anchor. A first PCR added sample indexes and Illumina adaptors, and a second PCR then raised library yield. After Ampure bead purification, the roughly 650 bp TCR product was size-selected on a 2% E-gel SizeSelection system. Before pooling, library quality was checked on a Bioanalyzer, concentration was measured with Qubit, and libraries were quantified with the Kapa Library Quantification kit. Paired-end 2 x 150 bp sequencing of the libraries was performed on an Illumina HiSeq 2500. To increase sequence diversity, about 23-30% phiX was spiked into each library pool. For the original study's pipeline: Quality-filtered reads were processed with the UMI-based MiGEC pipeline, which removed over 85% of raw TCR sequences during error correction. IMGT germline references were used for aligning VDJ genes, and each clonotype was defined as a unique CDR3 amino acid sequence together with its V-J genes. Clonal expansion, Shannon diversity and CDR3 relatedness (CalcPairwiseDistances, ClusterSamples) were evaluated with VDJtools, and phylogenetic trees were built with CLCbio workbench. Expanded clones were defined as having at least 8 unique UMIs, based on coefficient-of-variation modelling across technical triplicates. Using fastp at Q25 and MiXCR, TCRdb reprocessed the public reads and kept productive beta chains. For every CDR3 protein sequence, its rows merge into one entry that carries the most common genes and DNA. The V and J calls and clone size are TCRdb's, not the authors'. The sample table shows about 74,000 distinct CDR3 sequences, and approximately 5.2% are seen once. Roughly 7% of the sample is in the top ten clones.

The CDR3 numbers 14 residues from cysteine through phenylalanine. Left in the record is the CDR3 DNA by itself, 42 bases read in frame from the first base. The germline V gene (reference sequence) yields DFQATT for CDR1 and SNEGSKA for CDR2. Trimming removed 0 bases from V and 6 bases from J, leaving 14 bases between the germline ends. For unsorted PBMC libraries, 2 million PBMCs were used after storage in RNAlater at -80 degrees C until RNA extraction. Multiple sclerosis patients were enrolled in a US clinical protocol under which disease progression was evaluated by magnetic resonance imaging. Peripheral blood underwent Ficoll-Hypaque density gradient centrifugation to isolate PBMCs, which were then cryopreserved in liquid nitrogen. This clonotype was seen repeatedly, ten times or more. The clone's antigen remains unknown. No qualities accompany the bases; no much larger clone lies one base away.

The sequenced sample was PBMCs. The TCR originated in a man between 18 and 35 years old with multiple sclerosis. The chain couples TRBV20-1 to TRBJ1-1; the D gene is unclear. The CDR3 here reads CSARDHRYFSEAFF. The nucleotides read TGCAGTGCTAGAGATCACCGCTACTTCTCTGAAGCTTTCTTT.